Included here is one T cell receptor (beta chain) sequence, with context. These data belong to a study of OX40 agonist ivuxolimab in advanced cancers. Germline V CDR1 and CDR2: SEHNR, FQNEAQ (reference sequence). The CDR3 has 17 amino acids. The junction had 12 bases not matched to a gene; V was cut back by 5 bases and J by 2 bases. The assay was immunoSEQ multiplex PCR, and TCRdb's table has in-frame clones only and misses some. This table holds about 59,000 clones, approximately 90% found once. This clonotype originated in an adult with an advanced solid tumor such as melanoma, head and neck, liver or kidney cancer. This material consisted of CD4+ or CD8+ T cells sorted from blood, taken in a trial of the OX40 agonist ivuxolimab. This chain connects TRBV7-9 to TRBJ2-3; 8 bases match TRBD2. The CDR3 sequence is CASSTPQREPATDTQYF. CDR3 in DNA: TGTGCCAGCAGCACACCCCAGCGGGAGCCCGCCACAGATACGCAGTATTTT.